This TCR beta chain appears in the sequencing data of a study of T cell responses to AZD1222 COVID-19 vaccine. Study-wide findings and caveats: Donors, mostly white British, included more females; clonal diversity was possibly underestimated. There were repertoire samples only from the period after the peak T cell response. Among AZD1222 vaccinees, only six or seven were seropositive at baseline.

Sequencing used immunoSEQ multiplex PCR; TCRdb keeps in-frame clones, though not all of them. The data show around 87,000 clones, with over 75% seen just once and about 2.4% held by the top ten. The length of the CDR3 is 11 residues. Germline V lookup: CDR1 LNHNV, CDR2 YYDKDF (reference sequence). Trimming cost V 1 base and J 9 bases, with 4 bases left between them. A remark on this clone: Its antigen remains unknown.

The receptor was isolated from an adult who received the AZD1222 COVID-19 vaccine. The chain joins TRBV15 to TRBJ2-1; D unclear. Sample: peripheral blood, taken 28 days after the second AZD1222 dose. CDR3 nucleotides: TGTGCCACCAGCAGAGGATCTGAGCAGTTCTTC. Translating it yields CATSRGSEQFF.